This T cell receptor (beta chain) was documented in a study of T-cell reconstitution after alpha-beta-depleted transplantation in children. Preparation of the TCRbeta library was carried out with unique molecular identifiers. A single record per CDR3 protein comes from TCRdb applying MiXCR to the PCR reads. The sample contains fewer than 500,000 distinct CDR3 sequences, around two fifths of which appear only once. Germline CDR1 SGHVS, CDR2 FNYEAQ. The CDR3 is made up of 14 amino acids. Trimming took off 4 bases at V and 10 bases at J, with 17 bases between the two ends. Study-wide results and limits: At the one-year point after transplant, T-cell counts and TCRbeta diversity were found to come mostly from T cells that had been newly produced. The study traced high day-60 TCRbeta diversity in some patients to surviving recipient T cells and thymic progenitors. Approximately two months post-transplant, alpha-beta T cells reportedly originated from several hundred expanded graft clones.

This clonotype appeared many times. Its antigen remains unidentified. The TCR comes from a girl aged 2 to 10 with aplastic anemia, due to receive a stem cell transplant. Specimen: PBMCs, collected before TCRalphabeta/CD19-depleted stem cell transplant. The rearrangement links TRBV7-6 to TRBJ2-1; D is possibly TRBD2 (6 bases). CDR3 loop: CASSSGTPTREQFF. CDR3 in DNA: TGTGCCAGCAGCTCTGGGACTCCGACAAGGGAGCAGTTCTTC.